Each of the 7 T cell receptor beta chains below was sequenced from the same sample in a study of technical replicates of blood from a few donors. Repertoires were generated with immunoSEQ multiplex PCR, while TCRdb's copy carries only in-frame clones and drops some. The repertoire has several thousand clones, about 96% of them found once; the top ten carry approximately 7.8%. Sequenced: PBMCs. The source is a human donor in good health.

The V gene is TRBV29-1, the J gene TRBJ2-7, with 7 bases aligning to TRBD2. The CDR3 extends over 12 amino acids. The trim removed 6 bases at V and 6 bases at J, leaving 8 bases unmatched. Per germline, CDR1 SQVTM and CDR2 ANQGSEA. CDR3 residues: CSVRTPGGEQYF. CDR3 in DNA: TGCAGCGTCCGGACGCCGGGAGGCGAGCAGTACTTC.

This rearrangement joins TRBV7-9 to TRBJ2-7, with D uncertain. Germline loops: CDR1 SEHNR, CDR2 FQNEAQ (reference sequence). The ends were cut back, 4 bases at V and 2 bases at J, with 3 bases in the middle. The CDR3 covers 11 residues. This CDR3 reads CASSSAYEQYF. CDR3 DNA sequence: TGTGCCAGCAGCTCCGCCTACGAGCAGTACTTC.

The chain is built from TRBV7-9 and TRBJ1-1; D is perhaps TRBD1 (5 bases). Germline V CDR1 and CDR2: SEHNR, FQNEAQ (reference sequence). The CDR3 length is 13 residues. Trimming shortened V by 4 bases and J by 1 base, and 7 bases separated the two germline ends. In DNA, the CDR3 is TGTGCCAGCAGCTGGGGCAAGAACACTGAAGCTTTCTTT. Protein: CASSWGKNTEAFF.

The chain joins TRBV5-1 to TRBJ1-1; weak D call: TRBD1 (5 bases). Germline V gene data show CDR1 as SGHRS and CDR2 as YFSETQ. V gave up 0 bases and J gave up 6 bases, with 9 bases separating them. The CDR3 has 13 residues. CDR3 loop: CASSLEGYPEAFF. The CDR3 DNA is TGCGCCAGCAGCTTGGAGGGGTACCCTGAAGCTTTCTTT.

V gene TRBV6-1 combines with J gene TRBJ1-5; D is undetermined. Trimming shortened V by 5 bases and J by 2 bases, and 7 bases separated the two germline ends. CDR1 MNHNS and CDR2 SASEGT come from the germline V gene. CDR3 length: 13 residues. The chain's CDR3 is CASSFEGNQPQHF. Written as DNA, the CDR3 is TGTGCCAGCAGTTTTGAGGGCAATCAGCCCCAGCATTTT.

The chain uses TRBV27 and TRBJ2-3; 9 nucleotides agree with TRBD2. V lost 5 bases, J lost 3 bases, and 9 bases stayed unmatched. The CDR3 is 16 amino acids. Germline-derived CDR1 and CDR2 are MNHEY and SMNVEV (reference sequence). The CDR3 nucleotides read TGTGCCAGCAGTCCCGTAGCGGGAGAAGATACAGATACGCAGTATTTT. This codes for CASSPVAGEDTDTQYF.

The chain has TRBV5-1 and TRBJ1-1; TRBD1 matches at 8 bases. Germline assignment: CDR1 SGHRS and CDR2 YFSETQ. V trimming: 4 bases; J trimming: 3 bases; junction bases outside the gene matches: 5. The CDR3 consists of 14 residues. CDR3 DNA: TGCGCCAGCAGCGTTCAGGGGGCTGACACTGAAGCTTTCTTT. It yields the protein CASSVQGADTEAFF.